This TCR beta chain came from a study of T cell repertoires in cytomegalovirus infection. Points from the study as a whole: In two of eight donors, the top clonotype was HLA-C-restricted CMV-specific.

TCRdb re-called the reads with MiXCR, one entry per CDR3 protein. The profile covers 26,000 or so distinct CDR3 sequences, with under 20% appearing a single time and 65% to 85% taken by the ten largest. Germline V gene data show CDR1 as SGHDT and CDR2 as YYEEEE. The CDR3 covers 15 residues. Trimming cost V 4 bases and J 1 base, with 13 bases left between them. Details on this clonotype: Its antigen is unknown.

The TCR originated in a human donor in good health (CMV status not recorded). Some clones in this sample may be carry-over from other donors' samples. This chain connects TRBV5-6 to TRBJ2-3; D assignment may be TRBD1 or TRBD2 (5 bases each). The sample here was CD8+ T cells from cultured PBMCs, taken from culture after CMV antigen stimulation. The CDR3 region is CASSPGTVRTDTQYF. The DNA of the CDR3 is TGTGCCAGCAGCCCGGGGACGGTACGCACAGATACGCAGTATTTT.